The clone carrying this T cell receptor (beta chain) was observed a handful of times. Its antigen is not identified. These data belong to a study of cytomegalovirus exposure and HLA in healthy donors. About the study: It was reported in a later analysis that the roughly 120 validation repertoires used the same platform as the 550 to 850 first-cohort repertoires. Overall study findings and caveats: Using the classifier, cytomegalovirus status was reportedly diagnosed with high specificity and sensitivity. The authors listed 150 to 200 TCR beta chains as cytomegalovirus-associated.

The CDR3 has 14 residues. Germline CDR1 reads LNHDA; CDR2 reads SQIVND (reference sequence). With V trimmed by 6 bases and J by 4 bases, 7 bases remained unmatched. Sequenced by immunoSEQ multiplex PCR; TCRdb stores in-frame clones only, minus some. The sample holds 100,000 to 150,000 clones; roughly 90% are singletons and the top ten take roughly 2%. This receptor was identified in a woman in her late teens or twenties in good health and CMV-seronegative. The chain employs TRBV19 and TRBJ1-2; the match to TRBD1 covers 8 bases. Sequencing was carried out using PBMCs. The CDR3 coding sequence is TGTGCCAGTAGCCCGGACAGGGCGGCCTATGGCTACACCTTC. Protein sequence: CASSPDRAAYGYTF.